This entry lists 17 T cell receptor beta chains sequenced from one sample in a study of blood T cell repertoires in COVID-19. Here immunoSEQ multiplex PCR was the method, and the copy in TCRdb shows in-frame clones only, minus some. The sample shows about 24,000 clones, 89% of them seen only once. The sequenced sample consisted of peripheral blood. The receptors were gathered from a human donor in a cohort sampled during active COVID-19.

This clone occurred once. J is TRBJ2-5 and V is TRBV4-2; 13 nucleotides match TRBD2. Germline trimming cut 4 bases from V and 2 bases from J; bases unmatched to any gene: 4. CDR3 size: 16 residues. Germline V gives CDR1 LGHNA, CDR2 YNFKEQ. This chain's CDR3 is CASSPGTSGKQETQYF. DNA for the CDR3: TGTGCCAGCAGCCCAGGGACTAGCGGGAAACAAGAGACCCAGTACTTC.

The chain recombines TRBV12-3 or TRBV12-4 with TRBJ1-1, with no clear D. V lost 6 bases to trimming and J lost 1 base, with 9 bases between them. CDR3 length: 13 residues. CDR3 region: CASRARGNTEAFF. The CDR3 coding sequence is TGTGCCAGCAGGGCGCGAGGGAACACTGAAGCTTTCTTT.

The V gene is TRBV5-1, the J gene TRBJ2-1, with a tentative D call TRBD2 (6 bases). The CDR3 spans 15 residues. Germline V gene sequence: CDR1 SGHRS, CDR2 YFSETQ. Deletions cut 0 bases from V and 4 bases from J, with 11 bases between. CDR3 protein: CASSLDGGKYNEQFF. CDR3 sequence (DNA): TGCGCCAGCAGCTTGGATGGGGGGAAATACAATGAGCAGTTCTTC.

The gene calls are TRBV19 and TRBJ2-5, with TRBD1 identical over 7 bases. J was trimmed by 2 bases and V by 6 bases; bases with no gene match: 6. CDR1 and CDR2 (germline): LNHDA, SQIVND (reference sequence). The CDR3 contains 14 residues. The CDR3 DNA reads TGTGCCAGTAGCAACAGGGGTTTGCAAGAGACCCAGTACTTC. This encodes CASSNRGLQETQYF.

The CDR3 here is CASSEGSTRGYTF. The CDR3 DNA is TGTGCCAGCAGTGAAGGCTCCACTCGTGGCTACACCTTC. The chain links TRBV2 to TRBJ1-2; D gene unclear. The germline gives CDR1 SNHLY, CDR2 FYNNEI. With 1 base removed from V and 7 bases from J, the gap between germline ends came to 10 bases. This CDR3 contains 13 residues. Drawing the rest from reference TRBV2 and TRBJ1-2, the complete variable domain is EPEVTQTPSHQVTQMGQEVILRCVPISNHLYFYWYRQILGQKVEFLVSFYNNEISEKSEIFDDQFSVERPDGSNFTLKIRSTKLEDSAMYFCASSEGSTRGYTFGSGTRLTVV.

This clone has just a few counts. The chain's CDR3 is CASSPGTGTSGANVLTF. The CDR3 region has the DNA TGCGCCAGCAGCCCCGGGACAGGTACCTCTGGGGCCAACGTCCTGACTTTC. The chain links TRBV4-3 to TRBJ2-6; the match to TRBD1 covers 8 bases. CDR3 size: 17 residues. Trimming removed 4 bases from V and 0 bases from J; junction bases left unmatched: 5. Germline assignment: CDR1 LGHNA and CDR2 YSLEER.

The chain carries TRBV3-1 (or the pseudogene TRBV3-2) and TRBJ2-1; TRBD1 aligns across 8 bases. The CDR3 has 14 amino acids. V lost 4 bases, J lost 6 bases, and 5 bases stayed unmatched. Germline loops: CDR1 LGHDT, CDR2 YNNKEL (reference sequence). CDR3 residues: CASSLRTGSNEQFF. CDR3 coding DNA: TGTGCCAGCAGCCTTCGGACAGGGTCCAATGAGCAGTTCTTC.

CDR3 DNA: TGTGCCAGCAGCGTAGATACAGTACCGACCTACGAGCAGTACTTC. Protein product: CASSVDTVPTYEQYF. The rearrangement uses TRBV9 and TRBJ2-7, with no clear D. The CDR3 loop spans 15 amino acids. Germline V lookup: CDR1 SGDLS, CDR2 YYNGEE. V shed 0 bases and J shed 2 bases, with 12 bases lying between them.

A single count supports this clone. The V call is TRBV7-9, the J call TRBJ2-3; 10 bases align to TRBD2. CDR3 length: 16 amino acids. The V gene's germline CDR1 is SEHNR and CDR2 FQNEAQ (reference sequence). V was clipped by 3 bases and J by 3 bases; unmatched bases: 6. CDR3 DNA sequence: TGTGCCAGCAGCTTCCCACTAGCGGGGCTTACAGATACGCAGTATTTT. The encoded protein is CASSFPLAGLTDTQYF.

The chain links TRBV6-5 to TRBJ2-1, with TRBD1 matching over 7 bases. This CDR3 contains 12 residues. The V and J ends lost 8 bases and 7 bases, in that order; junction bases with no gene match: 5. CDR1 is MNHEY, CDR2 SVGAGI, per germline. The CDR3 loop reads CASFDRVNEQFF. As DNA, the CDR3 is TGTGCCAGCTTTGACAGGGTAAATGAGCAGTTCTTC.

The genes are TRBV5-5 and TRBJ2-1, with TRBD1 matching 7 bases. This CDR3 region has 13 residues. Germline V gene data show CDR1 as SGHKS and CDR2 as YYEKEE (reference sequence). Losses at the gene ends were 0 bases for V and 11 bases for J; bases not matched to a gene: 5. As DNA, the CDR3 is TGTGCCAGCAGCTTGGGACAGGGTGGAAAGCAGTTCTTC. It encodes CASSLGQGGKQFF. Supplemented by reference TRBV5-5 and TRBJ2-1, the full variable domain reads DAGVTQSPTHLIKTRGQQVTLRCSPISGHKSVSWYQQVLGQGPQFIFQYYEKEERGRGNFPDRFSARQFPNYSSELNVNALLLGDSALYLCASSLGQGGKQFFGPGTRLTVL.

V usage is TRBV11-3 and J usage is TRBJ2-2; 7 bases map to TRBD2. Trimming removed 8 bases from V and 4 bases from J; junction bases left unmatched: 10. The CDR3 loop spans 15 amino acids. The germline V gene has CDR1 SGHNT and CDR2 YENEEA. In DNA form, the CDR3 reads TGTGCCAGCTCCCCCGGGGGGAGGGCCACCGGGGAGCTGTTTTTT. It translates to CASSPGGRATGELFF. Using reference TRBV11-3 and TRBJ2-2 for the parts outside the CDR3, the full variable domain is EAGVVQSPRYKIIEKKQPVAFWCNPISGHNTLYWYLQNLGQGPELLIRYENEEAVDDSQLPKDRFSAERLKGVDSTLKIQPAELGDSAVYLCASSPGGRATGELFFGEGSRLTVL.

The table lists this clone with a count of one. The CDR3 DNA reads TGTGCCAGCAGTTACCTAGGACAGAGAGAGACCCAGTACTTC. Protein product: CASSYLGQRETQYF. The chain uses TRBV6-2 or TRBV6-3 and TRBJ2-5, with TRBD1 as a possible D gene (6 bases). Germline V gene lookup returns CDR1 MNHEY and CDR2 SVGEGT. The V end was cut by 2 bases, the J end by 4 bases, with 11 bases between. CDR3 length: 14 residues.

The chain has TRBV19 and TRBJ2-3; TRBD2 matches 10 bases. The CDR3 is 17 residues long. The J segment lost 5 bases and the V segment lost 5 bases, leaving 13 bases of the junction unmatched. Germline loops: CDR1 LNHDA, CDR2 SQIVND (reference sequence). The CDR3 region is CASSLYLSGRAIDTQYF. The CDR3 DNA reads as TGTGCCAGTAGTCTTTACCTCAGCGGGAGGGCCATAGATACGCAGTATTTT. The complete variable domain, with remaining parts taken from reference TRBV19 and TRBJ2-3, reads DGGITQSPKYLFRKEGQNVTLSCEQNLNHDAMYWYRQDPGQGLRLIYYSQIVNDFQKGDIAEGYSVSREKKESFPLTVTSAQKNPTAFYLCASSLYLSGRAIDTQYFGPGTRLTVL.

V usage is TRBV4-3 and J usage is TRBJ2-2; 8 bases are a match to TRBD1. V lost 1 base, J lost 3 bases, and 4 bases stayed unmatched. The CDR3 runs 16 residues. Germline V gives CDR1 LGHNA, CDR2 YSLEER. CDR3 protein: CASSQVPGGDTGELFF. CDR3 DNA: TGCGCCAGCAGCCAAGTTCCAGGGGGCGACACCGGGGAGCTGTTTTTT.

V is TRBV29-1 and J is TRBJ2-5; D call uncertain. Trimming removed 2 bases at V and 2 bases at J, with 6 bases between. There are 12 residues in the CDR3. Looked up from germline, CDR1 is SQVTM and CDR2 is ANQGSEA. The CDR3 protein is CSVERLQETQYF. Here the CDR3 DNA reads TGCAGCGTTGAACGGTTACAAGAGACCCAGTACTTC.

The V and J genes are TRBV7-2 and TRBJ2-1; D call uncertain. V was shortened by 5 bases and J by 2 bases, with 10 bases between the two germline ends. This CDR3 is 14 amino acids long. Germline V CDR1 and CDR2: SGHTA, FQGNSA. DNA for the CDR3: TGTGCCAGCAGCCCTCTCCCTACCTACAATGAGCAGTTCTTC. Its translation is CASSPLPTYNEQFF.